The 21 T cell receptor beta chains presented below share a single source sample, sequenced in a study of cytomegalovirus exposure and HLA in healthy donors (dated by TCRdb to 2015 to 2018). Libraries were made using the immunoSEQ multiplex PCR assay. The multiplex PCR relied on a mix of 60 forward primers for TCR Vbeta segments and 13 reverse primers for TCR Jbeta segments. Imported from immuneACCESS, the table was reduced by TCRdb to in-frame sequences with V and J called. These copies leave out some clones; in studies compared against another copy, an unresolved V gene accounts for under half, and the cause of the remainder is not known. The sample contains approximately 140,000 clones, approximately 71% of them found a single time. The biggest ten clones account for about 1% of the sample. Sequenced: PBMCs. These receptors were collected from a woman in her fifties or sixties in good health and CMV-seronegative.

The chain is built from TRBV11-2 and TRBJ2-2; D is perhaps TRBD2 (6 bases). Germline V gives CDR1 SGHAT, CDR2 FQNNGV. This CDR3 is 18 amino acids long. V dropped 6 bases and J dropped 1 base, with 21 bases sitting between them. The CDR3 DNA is TGTGCCAGCAGAGGAGGGGCACTTTGGCGGCAGAACACCGGGGAGCTGTTTTTT. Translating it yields CASRGGALWRQNTGELFF.

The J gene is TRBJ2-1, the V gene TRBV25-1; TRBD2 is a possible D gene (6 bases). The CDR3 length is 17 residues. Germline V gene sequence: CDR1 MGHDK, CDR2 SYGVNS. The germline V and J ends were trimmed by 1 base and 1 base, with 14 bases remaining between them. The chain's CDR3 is CASSEFGSGRSYNEQFF. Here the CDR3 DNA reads TGTGCCAGCAGTGAATTCGGTAGCGGCCGTTCCTACAATGAGCAGTTCTTC.

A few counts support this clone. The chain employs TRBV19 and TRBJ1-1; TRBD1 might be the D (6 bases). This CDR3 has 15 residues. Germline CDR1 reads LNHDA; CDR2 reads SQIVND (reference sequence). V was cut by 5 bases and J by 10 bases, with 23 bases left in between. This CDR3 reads CASSSQGLGKGVAFF. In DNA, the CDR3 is TGTGCCAGTAGTTCCCAGGGGCTCGGAAAGGGAGTAGCTTTCTTT.

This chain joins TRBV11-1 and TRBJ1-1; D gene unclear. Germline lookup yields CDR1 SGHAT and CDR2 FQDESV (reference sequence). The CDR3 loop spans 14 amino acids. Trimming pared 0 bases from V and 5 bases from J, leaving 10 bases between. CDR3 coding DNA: TGTGCCAGCAGCTTAGCAGCCGCCAGGACTGAAGCTTTCTTT. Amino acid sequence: CASSLAAARTEAFF.

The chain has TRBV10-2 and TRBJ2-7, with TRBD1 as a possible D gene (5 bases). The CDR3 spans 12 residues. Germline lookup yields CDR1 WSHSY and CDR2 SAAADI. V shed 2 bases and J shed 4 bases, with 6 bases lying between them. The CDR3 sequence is CASSEPGYEQYF. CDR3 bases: TGCGCCAGCAGTGAGCCAGGGTACGAGCAGTACTTC.

The CDR3 is CASYSRDRGSETQYF. CDR3 nucleotides: TGTGCCAGCTATAGCCGGGACAGGGGCTCAGAGACCCAGTACTTC. This chain links TRBV28 with TRBJ2-5, with 10 bases identical to TRBD1. CDR1 and CDR2 from the germline V gene are MDHEN and SYDVKM. V lost 8 bases and J lost 4; bases outside the gene matches: 10. CDR3 size: 15 residues. Using reference TRBV28 and TRBJ2-5 for the parts outside the CDR3, the full variable domain is DVKVTQSSRYLVKRTGEKVFLECVQDMDHENMFWYRQDPGLGLRLIYFSYDVKMKEKGDIPEGYSVSREKKERFSLILESASTNQTSMYLCASYSRDRGSETQYFGPGTRLLVL.

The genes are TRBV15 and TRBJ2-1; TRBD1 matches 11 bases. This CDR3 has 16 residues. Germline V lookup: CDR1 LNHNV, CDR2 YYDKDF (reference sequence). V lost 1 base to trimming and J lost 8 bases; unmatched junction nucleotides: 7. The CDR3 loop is CATSRGGQGVVDEQFF. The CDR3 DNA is TGTGCCACCAGCAGAGGGGGACAGGGGGTTGTGGATGAGCAGTTCTTC.

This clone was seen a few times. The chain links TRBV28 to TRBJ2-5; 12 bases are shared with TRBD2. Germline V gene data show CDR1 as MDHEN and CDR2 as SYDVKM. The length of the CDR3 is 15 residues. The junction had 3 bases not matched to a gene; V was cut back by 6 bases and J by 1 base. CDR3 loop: CASRLAGGTQETQYF. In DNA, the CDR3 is TGTGCCAGCAGACTAGCGGGGGGCACCCAAGAGACCCAGTACTTC.

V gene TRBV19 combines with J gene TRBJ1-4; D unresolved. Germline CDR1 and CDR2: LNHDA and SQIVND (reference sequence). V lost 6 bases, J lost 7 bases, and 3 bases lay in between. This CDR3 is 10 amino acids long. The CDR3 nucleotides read TGTGCCAGTAGCGGTGAAAAACTGTTTTTT. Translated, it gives CASSGEKLFF.

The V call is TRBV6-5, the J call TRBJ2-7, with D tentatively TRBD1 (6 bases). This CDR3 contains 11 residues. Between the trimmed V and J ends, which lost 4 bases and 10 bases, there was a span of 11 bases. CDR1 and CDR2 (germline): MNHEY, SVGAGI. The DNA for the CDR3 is TGTGCCAGCAGTTTCAGGGGCTTCCAGTACTTC. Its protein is CASSFRGFQYF.

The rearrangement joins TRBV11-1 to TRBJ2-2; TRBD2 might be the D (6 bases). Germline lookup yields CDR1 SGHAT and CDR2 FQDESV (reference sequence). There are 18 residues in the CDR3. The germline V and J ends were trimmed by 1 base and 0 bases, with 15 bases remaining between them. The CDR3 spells CASSLELVGGPNTGELFF. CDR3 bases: TGTGCCAGCAGCTTAGAATTAGTCGGGGGTCCGAACACCGGGGAGCTGTTTTTT.

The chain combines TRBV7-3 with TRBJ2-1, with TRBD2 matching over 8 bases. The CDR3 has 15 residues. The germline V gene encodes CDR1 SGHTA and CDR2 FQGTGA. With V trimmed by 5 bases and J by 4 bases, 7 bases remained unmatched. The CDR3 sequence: CASSHQTSVYNEQFF. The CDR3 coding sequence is TGTGCCAGCAGCCATCAGACTAGCGTTTACAATGAGCAGTTCTTC. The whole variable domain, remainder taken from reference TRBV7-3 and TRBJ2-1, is GAGVSQTPSNKVTEKGKYVELRCDPISGHTALYWYRQSLGQGPEFLIYFQGTGAADDSGLPNDRFFAVRPEGSVSTLKIQRTERGDSAVYLCASSHQTSVYNEQFFGPGTRLTVL.

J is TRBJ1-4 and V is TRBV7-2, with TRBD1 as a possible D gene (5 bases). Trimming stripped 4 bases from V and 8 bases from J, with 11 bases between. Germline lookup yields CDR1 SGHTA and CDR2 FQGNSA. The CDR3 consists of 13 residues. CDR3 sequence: CASSYVSGEKLFF. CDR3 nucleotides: TGTGCCAGCAGCTACGTTTCAGGGGAAAAACTGTTTTTT.

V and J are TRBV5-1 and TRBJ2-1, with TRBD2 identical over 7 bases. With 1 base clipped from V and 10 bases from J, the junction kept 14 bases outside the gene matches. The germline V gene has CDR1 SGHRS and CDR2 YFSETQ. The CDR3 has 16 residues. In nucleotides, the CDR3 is TGCGCCAGCAGCTTGCGGGCGAGCGGGACCCTCTGGGAGCAGTTCTTC. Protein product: CASSLRASGTLWEQFF.

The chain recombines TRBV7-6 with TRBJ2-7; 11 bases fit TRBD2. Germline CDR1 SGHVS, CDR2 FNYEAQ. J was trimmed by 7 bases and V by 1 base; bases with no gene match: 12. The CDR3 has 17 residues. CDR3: CASSLVGRGLAGGEQYF. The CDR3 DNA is TGTGCCAGCAGCTTAGTAGGTCGGGGGCTAGCGGGAGGTGAGCAGTACTTC.

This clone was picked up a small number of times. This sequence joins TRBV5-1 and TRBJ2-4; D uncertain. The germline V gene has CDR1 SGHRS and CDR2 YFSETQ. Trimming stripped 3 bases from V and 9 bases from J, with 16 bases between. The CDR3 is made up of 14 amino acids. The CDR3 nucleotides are TGCGCCAGCAGCTCCCACCGAGACTCCCTCATTCAGTACTTC. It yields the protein CASSSHRDSLIQYF.

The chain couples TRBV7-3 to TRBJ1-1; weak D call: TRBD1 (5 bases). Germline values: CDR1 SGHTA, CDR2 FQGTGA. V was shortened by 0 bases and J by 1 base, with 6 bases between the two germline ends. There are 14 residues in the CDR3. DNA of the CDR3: TGTGCCAGCAGCTTAACGGGGGGGAACACTGAAGCTTTCTTT. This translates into CASSLTGGNTEAFF. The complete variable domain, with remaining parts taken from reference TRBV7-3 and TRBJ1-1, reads GAGVSQTPSNKVTEKGKYVELRCDPISGHTALYWYRQSLGQGPEFLIYFQGTGAADDSGLPNDRFFAVRPEGSVSTLKIQRTERGDSAVYLCASSLTGGNTEAFFGQGTRLTVV.

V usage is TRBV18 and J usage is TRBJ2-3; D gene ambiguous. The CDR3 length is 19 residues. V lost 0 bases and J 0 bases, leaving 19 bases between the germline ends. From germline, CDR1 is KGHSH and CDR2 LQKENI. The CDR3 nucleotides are TGTGCCAGCTCACCACCCCCGTTTGGCCCCGGAGCCAGCACAGATACGCAGTATTTT. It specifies CASSPPPFGPGASTDTQYF.

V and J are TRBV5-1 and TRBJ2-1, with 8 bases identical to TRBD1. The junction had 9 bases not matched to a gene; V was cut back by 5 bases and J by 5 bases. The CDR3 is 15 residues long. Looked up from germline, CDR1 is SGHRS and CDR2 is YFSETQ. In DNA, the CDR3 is TGCGCCAGCAGACCGACAGGGGCGAGAAACAATGAGCAGTTCTTC. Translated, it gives CASRPTGARNNEQFF.

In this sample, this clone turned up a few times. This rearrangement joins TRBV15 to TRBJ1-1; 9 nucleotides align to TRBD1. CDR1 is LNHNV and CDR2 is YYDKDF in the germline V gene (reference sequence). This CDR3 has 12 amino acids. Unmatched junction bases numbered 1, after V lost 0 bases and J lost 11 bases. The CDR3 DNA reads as TGTGCCACCAGCAGAGAAGACAGGGGGGCTTTCTTT. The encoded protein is CATSREDRGAFF.

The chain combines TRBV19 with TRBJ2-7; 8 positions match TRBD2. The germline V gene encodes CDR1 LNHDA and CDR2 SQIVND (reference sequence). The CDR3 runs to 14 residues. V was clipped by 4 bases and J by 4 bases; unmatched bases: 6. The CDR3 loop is CASSKRGGSYEQYF. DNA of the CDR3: TGTGCCAGTAGTAAGCGCGGGGGGAGTTACGAGCAGTACTTC.